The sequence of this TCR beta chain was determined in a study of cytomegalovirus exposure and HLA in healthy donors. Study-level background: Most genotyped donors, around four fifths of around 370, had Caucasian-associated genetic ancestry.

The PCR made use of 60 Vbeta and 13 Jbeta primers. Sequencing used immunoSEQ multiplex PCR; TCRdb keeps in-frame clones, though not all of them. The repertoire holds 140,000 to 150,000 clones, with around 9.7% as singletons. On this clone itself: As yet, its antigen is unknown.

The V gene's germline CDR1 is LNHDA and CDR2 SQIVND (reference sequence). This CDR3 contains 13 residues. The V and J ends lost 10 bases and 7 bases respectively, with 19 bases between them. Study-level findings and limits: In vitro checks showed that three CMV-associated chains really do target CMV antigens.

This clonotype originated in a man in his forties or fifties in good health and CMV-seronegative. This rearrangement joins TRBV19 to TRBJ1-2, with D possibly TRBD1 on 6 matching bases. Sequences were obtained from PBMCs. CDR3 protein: CATGGPPSGGYTF. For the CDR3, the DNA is TGTGCCACCGGGGGGCCACCCTCCGGTGGCTACACCTTC.